This TCR beta chain was recorded in a study of T-cell memory formation after mild COVID-19. Background on the study: For the most part, TCR clusters were specific to one donor. Findings of the study overall: Clones that got smaller from day 15 to 85 had even CD4/CD8, while clones growing later tipped toward CD4+. That cross-reactive memory joined was suggested by some responding clones appearing in pre-infection memory.

This clonotype was picked up a small number of times. Its target is not known. Per germline, CDR1 SGDLS and CDR2 YYNGEE. The CDR3 loop spans 20 amino acids. Trimming cost V 4 bases and J 7 bases, with 33 bases left between them. MiXCR was run by TCRdb on the 5' RACE reads, yielding one entry per CDR3 protein. The sample gives just under 550,000 distinct CDR3 sequences, roughly 21% of which show up once; under 15% is in the top ten. The chain joins TRBV9 to TRBJ2-1; a weak D match, TRBD2 (6 bases). Sequenced sample: PBMCs or a T cell subset sorted from them (not recorded which). The sequence came from an adult woman who had mild COVID-19 (a few samples of this study predate the infection). Cell type and time point are not known. For the CDR3, the DNA is TGTGCCAGCAGCTCATCGACCCGAGCCCATCGGGAGAGCTTTTGGAATGAGCAGTTCTTC. Its protein product is CASSSSTRAHRESFWNEQFF.